This T cell receptor beta chain was identified in a study of control samples from healthy donors and cancer patients. The method was immunoSEQ multiplex PCR; TCRdb's version includes in-frame clones alone and lacks a portion of them. The sample has 160,000 or so clones, more than 85% seen once; the top ten hold under 2.5%. V was shortened by 0 bases and J by 1 base, with 13 bases between the two germline ends. Per germline, CDR1 MNHNS and CDR2 SASEGT. The CDR3 is 17 residues long. The material sequenced was blood. This rearrangement joins TRBV6-1 to TRBJ2-1, with no clear D. The sequence came from a man in his forties or fifties in good health. The CDR3 DNA reads TGTGCCAGCAGTGAAGCCCCAGGACGCCTATCCTACAATGAGCAGTTCTTC. As protein: CASSEAPGRLSYNEQFF.